Given below is one T cell receptor (beta chain) in context. This clone was found once. No antigen is known for it. Within one base of it there is no much larger clone, and no base qualities were kept. The trial excluded patients who had a history of autoimmune disease or who were on systemic immunosuppression. Peripheral blood for TCR sequencing was drawn from every dose cohort at baseline, at cycle 4 day 1 and at cycle 7 day 1. The samples were drawn from a first-in-human, open-label, multicenter phase I dose-escalation trial of ivuxolimab. Adults with locally advanced or metastatic melanoma, renal cell carcinoma, hepatocellular carcinoma or head and neck squamous cell carcinoma were enrolled in the trial. Before TCR sequencing, CD4+ and CD8+ T cells were separately sorted from peripheral blood. The entry originates in a study of OX40 agonist ivuxolimab in advanced cancers. Looking at the study overall: The costimulatory receptor OX40 (CD134) was targeted by ivuxolimab, a fully human IgG2 agonistic monoclonal antibody. Intravenous ivuxolimab was administered to patients every 2 weeks at six dose levels: 0.01, 0.1, 0.3, 1.5, 3 and 10 mg/kg. Of the approximately 53 patients in dose escalation, approximately 20 had hepatocellular carcinoma, about 15 had melanoma, 9 had renal cell carcinoma and 9 had head and neck cancer. In the dose-escalation cohort, around four fifths of patients were male, and the mean age was approximately 55 years, with a range of roughly 20 to 80. Patients were allowed to have had prior anti-PD-1, anti-PD-L1 or anti-CTLA-4 therapy, and approximately 37% of the dose-escalation patients had been treated with checkpoint inhibitors. Partial responses occurred in three dose-escalation patients, of whom one had hepatocellular carcinoma and two had cutaneous melanoma. The point of sequencing TCRbeta in the periphery was to test whether ivuxolimab changed TCR sequence diversity and drove clonal T-cell expansion. The paper reports the monotherapy dose-escalation portion (N of about 47 patients) of the phase I ivuxolimab trial.

To sequence the TCRbeta CDR3 region, genomic DNA was isolated from the sorted cells. TCRbeta CDR3 regions were sequenced using the immunoSEQ Assay. TCRdb's version of the immuneACCESS table is confined to in-frame rearrangements and falls short of the full clone set. An unresolved V gene accounts for under half of the shortfall where checked; the remainder is of unknown origin. Here the sample has about 8,900 clones; approximately 70% occur a single time. Of the sample, roughly two fifths is held by the ten largest clones. Spanning cysteine to phenylalanine, the CDR3 consists of 15 amino acids. The DNA shown is the 45-base CDR3, in frame from base 1. In the germline V gene, CDR1 corresponds to SGHTA and CDR2 to FQGNSA. V is reduced by 3 bases and J by 4 bases, leaving a spacing of 12 bases between them. Beyond this particular receptor, the publication reports: Partial responders in the 0.1-3.0 mg/kg groups had among the lowest normalized peripheral clonal expansion, especially among CD8+ T cells. Antigen specificity was not determined for the clonally expanded peripheral T cells. On average, CD8+ T cells showed more expanded clones than CD4+ T cells after ivuxolimab. Low levels of normalized T-cell clonal expansion were also seen in some nonresponding patients. At doses from 0.1 to 3.0 mg/kg, clonal expansion was seen in both CD4+ and CD8+ blood T cells between baseline and week 6.

This material consisted of CD4+ or CD8+ T cells sorted from blood, taken in a trial of the OX40 agonist ivuxolimab. In this chain, TRBV7-2 is recombined with TRBJ2-2; the D gene is possibly TRBD2, with 5 bases matching. The sequence came from an adult with an advanced solid tumor such as melanoma, head and neck, liver or kidney cancer. At the DNA level, the sequence is TGTGCCAGCAGCTTTGGCGGGCAGGTCACCGGGGAGCTGTTTTTT. Translated, it reads CASSFGGQVTGELFF.